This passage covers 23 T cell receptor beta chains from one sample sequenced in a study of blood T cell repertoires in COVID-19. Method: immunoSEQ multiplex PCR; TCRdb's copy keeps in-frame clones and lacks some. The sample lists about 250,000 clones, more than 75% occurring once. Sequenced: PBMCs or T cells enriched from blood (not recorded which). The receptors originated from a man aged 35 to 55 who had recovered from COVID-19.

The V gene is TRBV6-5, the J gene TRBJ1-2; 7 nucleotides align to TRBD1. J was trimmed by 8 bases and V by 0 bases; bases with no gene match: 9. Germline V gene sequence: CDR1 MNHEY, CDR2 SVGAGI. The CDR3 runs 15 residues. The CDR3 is CASSYSRGQTTGYTF. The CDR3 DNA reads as TGTGCCAGCAGTTACTCAAGGGGGCAAACTACAGGCTACACCTTC.

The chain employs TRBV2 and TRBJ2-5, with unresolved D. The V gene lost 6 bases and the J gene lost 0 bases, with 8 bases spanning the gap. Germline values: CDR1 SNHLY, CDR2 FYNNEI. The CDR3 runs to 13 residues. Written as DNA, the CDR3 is TGTGCCAGCAGCGTGCAGGACCAAGAGACCCAGTACTTC. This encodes CASSVQDQETQYF.

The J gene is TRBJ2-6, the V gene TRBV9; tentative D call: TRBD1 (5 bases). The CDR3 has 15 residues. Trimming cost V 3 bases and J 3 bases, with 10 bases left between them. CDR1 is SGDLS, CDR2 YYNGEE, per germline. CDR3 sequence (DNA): TGTGCCAGCAGCGCATCAGGGAATGGGGCCAACGTCCTGACTTTC. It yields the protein CASSASGNGANVLTF.

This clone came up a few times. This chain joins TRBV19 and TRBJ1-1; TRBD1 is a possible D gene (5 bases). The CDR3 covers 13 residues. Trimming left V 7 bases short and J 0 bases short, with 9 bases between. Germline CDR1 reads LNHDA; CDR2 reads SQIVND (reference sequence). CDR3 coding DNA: TGTGCCAGTAACCTACAGGTGAACACTGAAGCTTTCTTT. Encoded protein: CASNLQVNTEAFF.

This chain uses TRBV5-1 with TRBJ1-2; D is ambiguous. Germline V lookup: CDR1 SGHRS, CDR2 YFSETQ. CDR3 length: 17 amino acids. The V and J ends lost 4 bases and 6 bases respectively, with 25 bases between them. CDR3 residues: CASSEEGIGSIKNGYTF. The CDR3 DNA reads TGCGCCAGCAGCGAGGAGGGCATAGGTTCGATAAAGAATGGCTACACCTTC.

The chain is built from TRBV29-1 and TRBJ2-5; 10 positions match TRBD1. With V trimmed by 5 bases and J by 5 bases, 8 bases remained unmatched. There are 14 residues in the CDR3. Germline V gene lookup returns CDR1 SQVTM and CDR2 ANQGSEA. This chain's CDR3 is CSVSKTGGRETQYF. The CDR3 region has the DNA TGCAGCGTTTCTAAGACAGGGGGCAGGGAGACCCAGTACTTC.

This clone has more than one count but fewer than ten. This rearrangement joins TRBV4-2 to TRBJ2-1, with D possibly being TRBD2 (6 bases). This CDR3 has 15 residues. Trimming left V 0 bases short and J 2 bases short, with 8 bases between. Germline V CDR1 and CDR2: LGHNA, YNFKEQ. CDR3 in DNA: TGTGCCAGCAGCCAAGATGCGGGACCCTACAATGAGCAGTTCTTC. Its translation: CASSQDAGPYNEQFF.

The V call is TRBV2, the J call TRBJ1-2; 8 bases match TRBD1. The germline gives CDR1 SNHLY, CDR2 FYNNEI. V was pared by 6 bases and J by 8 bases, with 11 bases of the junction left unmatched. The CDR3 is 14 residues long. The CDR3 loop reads CASSQLTGAGGYTF. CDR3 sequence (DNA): TGTGCCAGCAGCCAACTGACAGGGGCAGGCGGCTACACCTTC.

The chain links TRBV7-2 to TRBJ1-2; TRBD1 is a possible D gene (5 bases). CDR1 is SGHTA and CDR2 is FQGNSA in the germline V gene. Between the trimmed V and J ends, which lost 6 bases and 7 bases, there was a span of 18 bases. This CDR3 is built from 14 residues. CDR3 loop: CASRSLGGNAGYTF. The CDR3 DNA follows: TGTGCCAGCAGGAGCTTGGGGGGTAATGCTGGCTACACCTTC.

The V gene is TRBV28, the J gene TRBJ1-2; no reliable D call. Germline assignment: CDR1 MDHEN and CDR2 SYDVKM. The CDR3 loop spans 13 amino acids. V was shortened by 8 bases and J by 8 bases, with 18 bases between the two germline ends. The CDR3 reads CASAWTAWRGYTF. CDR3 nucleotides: TGTGCCAGCGCCTGGACGGCCTGGAGGGGCTACACCTTC.

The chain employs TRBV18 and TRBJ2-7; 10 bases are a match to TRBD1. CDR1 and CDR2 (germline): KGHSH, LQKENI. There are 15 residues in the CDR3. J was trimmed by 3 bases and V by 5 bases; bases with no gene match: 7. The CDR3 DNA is TGTGCCAGCTCATCGTCGGGGACAGGGGTCTACGAGCAGTACTTC. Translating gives CASSSSGTGVYEQYF.

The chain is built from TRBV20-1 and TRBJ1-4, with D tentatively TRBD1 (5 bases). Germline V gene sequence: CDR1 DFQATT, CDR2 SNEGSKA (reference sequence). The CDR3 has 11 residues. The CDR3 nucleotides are TGCAGAGCAGGGTTTAGTGAAAAACTGTTTTTT. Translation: CRAGFSEKLFF.

The CDR3 DNA reads TGTGCCCGCTCGGGACAGGGACTCTACGAGCAGTACTTC. Translating gives CARSGQGLYEQYF. This chain links TRBV2 with TRBJ2-7; 9 bases are shared with TRBD1. CDR1 and CDR2 from the germline V gene are SNHLY and FYNNEI. The trim removed 11 bases at V and 3 bases at J, leaving 8 bases unmatched. This CDR3 has 13 amino acids.

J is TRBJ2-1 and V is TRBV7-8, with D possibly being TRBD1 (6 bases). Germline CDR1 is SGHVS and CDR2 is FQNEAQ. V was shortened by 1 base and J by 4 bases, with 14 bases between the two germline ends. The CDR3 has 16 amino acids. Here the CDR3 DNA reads TGTGCCAGCAGCTTAGGTGCAGGGGCGCAGTACAATGAGCAGTTCTTC. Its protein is CASSLGAGAQYNEQFF.

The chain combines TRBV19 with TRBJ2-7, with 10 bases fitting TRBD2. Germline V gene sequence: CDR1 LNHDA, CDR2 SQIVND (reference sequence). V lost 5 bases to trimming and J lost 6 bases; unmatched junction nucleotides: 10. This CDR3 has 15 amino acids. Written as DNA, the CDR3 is TGTGCCAGTAGTGCCGGACTAGCGGATCCCTCCGAGCAGTACTTC. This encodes CASSAGLADPSEQYF.

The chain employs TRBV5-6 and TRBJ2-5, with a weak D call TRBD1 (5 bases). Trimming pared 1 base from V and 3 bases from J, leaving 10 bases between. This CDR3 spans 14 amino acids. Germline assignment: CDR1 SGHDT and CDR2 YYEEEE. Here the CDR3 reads CASSLQGTEETQYF. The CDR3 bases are TGTGCCAGCAGCTTGCAGGGAACGGAAGAGACCCAGTACTTC.

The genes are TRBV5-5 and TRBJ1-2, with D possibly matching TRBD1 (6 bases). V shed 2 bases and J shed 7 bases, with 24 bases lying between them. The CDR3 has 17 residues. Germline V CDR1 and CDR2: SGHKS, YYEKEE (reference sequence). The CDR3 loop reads CASSFDPPTGFGGGYTF. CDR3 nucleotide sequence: TGTGCCAGCAGCTTCGACCCCCCCACAGGGTTTGGGGGTGGCTACACCTTC. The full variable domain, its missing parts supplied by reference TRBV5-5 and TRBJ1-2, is DAGVTQSPTHLIKTRGQQVTLRCSPISGHKSVSWYQQVLGQGPQFIFQYYEKEERGRGNFPDRFSARQFPNYSSELNVNALLLGDSALYLCASSFDPPTGFGGGYTFGSGTRLTVV.

CDR3 amino acids: CAWGRTGELFF. CDR3 coding DNA: TGTGCCTGGGGGCGAACCGGGGAGCTGTTTTTT. The chain combines TRBV30 with TRBJ2-2, with D unclear. The CDR3 is made up of 11 amino acids. Between the trimmed V and J ends, which lost 5 bases and 5 bases, there was a span of 6 bases. From germline, CDR1 is GTSNPN and CDR2 SVGIG (reference sequence).

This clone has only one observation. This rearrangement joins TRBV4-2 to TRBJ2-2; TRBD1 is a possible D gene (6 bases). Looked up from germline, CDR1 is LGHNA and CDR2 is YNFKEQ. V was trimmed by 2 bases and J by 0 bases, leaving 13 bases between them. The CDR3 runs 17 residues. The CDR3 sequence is CASSQNVKGANTGELFF. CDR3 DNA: TGTGCCAGCAGCCAAAACGTCAAGGGGGCGAACACCGGGGAGCTGTTTTTT.

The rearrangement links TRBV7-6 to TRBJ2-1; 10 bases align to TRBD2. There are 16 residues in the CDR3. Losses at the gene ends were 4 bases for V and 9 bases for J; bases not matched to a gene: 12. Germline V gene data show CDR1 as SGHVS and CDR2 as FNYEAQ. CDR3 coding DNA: TGTGCCAGCAGCTATAGCGGGAGGCCACCGAGGATTGAGCAGTTCTTC. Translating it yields CASSYSGRPPRIEQFF.

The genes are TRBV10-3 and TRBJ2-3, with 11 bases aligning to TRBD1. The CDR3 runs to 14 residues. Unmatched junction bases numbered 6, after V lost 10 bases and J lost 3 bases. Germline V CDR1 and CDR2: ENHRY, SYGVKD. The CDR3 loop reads CATPGQGGTDTQYF. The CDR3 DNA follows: TGTGCCACCCCGGGACAGGGGGGAACAGATACGCAGTATTTT.

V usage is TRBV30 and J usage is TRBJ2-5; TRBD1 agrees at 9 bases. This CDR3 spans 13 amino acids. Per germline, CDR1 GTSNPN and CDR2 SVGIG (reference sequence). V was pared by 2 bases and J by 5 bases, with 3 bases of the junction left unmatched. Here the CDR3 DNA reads TGTGCCTGGAGTCAAGGGACAGGGGAGACCCAGTACTTC. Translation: CAWSQGTGETQYF.

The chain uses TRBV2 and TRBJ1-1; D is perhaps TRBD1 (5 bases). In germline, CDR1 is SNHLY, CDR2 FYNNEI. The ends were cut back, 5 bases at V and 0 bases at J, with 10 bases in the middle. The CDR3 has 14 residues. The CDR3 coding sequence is TGTGCCAGCAGTCCCCTGACAGTGAACACTGAAGCTTTCTTT. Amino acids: CASSPLTVNTEAFF.